The 25 T cell receptor beta chains presented below share a single source sample, sequenced in a study of cytomegalovirus exposure and HLA in healthy donors. In the PCR, 60 Vbeta and 13 Jbeta primers were used. Method: immunoSEQ multiplex PCR; TCRdb's copy keeps in-frame clones and lacks some. The data hold some 90,000 clones, with approximately 80% observed a single time. Material: PBMCs. The receptors come from a young man in good health and CMV-seropositive.

The rearrangement links TRBV5-1 to TRBJ2-5; the D gene is possibly TRBD2 (6 bases). Germline CDR1 SGHRS, CDR2 YFSETQ. The CDR3 totals 16 residues. V shed 4 bases and J shed 2 bases, with 18 bases lying between them. The CDR3 reads CASSLSHNGGQETQYF. In DNA form, the CDR3 reads TGCGCCAGCAGCCTCTCCCATAACGGGGGACAAGAGACCCAGTACTTC.

This chain uses TRBV29-1 with TRBJ1-1; no reliable D call. The germline gives CDR1 SQVTM, CDR2 ANQGSEA. There are 12 residues in the CDR3. The DNA for the CDR3 is TGCACCCTAGACCCCGGGGACACTGAAGCTTTCTTT. This codes for CTLDPGDTEAFF.

J is TRBJ2-5 and V is TRBV5-5; 11 positions match TRBD2. Germline lookup yields CDR1 SGHKS and CDR2 YYEKEE (reference sequence). CDR3 size: 16 residues. The junction had 5 bases not matched to a gene; V was cut back by 0 bases and J by 4 bases. The CDR3 reads CASSLVLAGGRETQYF. The DNA of the CDR3 is TGTGCCAGCAGCTTGGTCCTAGCGGGGGGAAGAGAGACCCAGTACTTC.

V gene TRBV2 combines with J gene TRBJ2-7, with a weak D call TRBD2 (5 bases). The CDR3 is made up of 11 amino acids. The germline CDR1 and CDR2 sequences are SNHLY and FYNNEI. Trimming removed 4 bases at V and 5 bases at J, with 6 bases between. CDR3 amino acids: CASSGEHEQYF. CDR3 nucleotides: TGTGCCAGCAGTGGGGAGCACGAGCAGTACTTC.

The chain is built from TRBV7-2 and TRBJ2-1, with 14 positions matching TRBD2. The CDR3 has 14 amino acids. V gave up 6 bases and J gave up 8 bases; unmatched junction bases: 3. The germline V gene encodes CDR1 SGHTA and CDR2 FQGNSA. CDR3 nucleotide sequence: TGTGCCAGCAGGACTAGCGGGGGGGCGGATGAGCAGTTCTTC. Its protein product is CASRTSGGADEQFF.

The chain joins TRBV14 to TRBJ1-1, with no clear D. This CDR3 spans 13 amino acids. Germline loops: CDR1 SGHDN, CDR2 FVKESK. Trimming took 2 bases from V and 8 from J, leaving 12 bases between them. CDR3 nucleotide sequence: TGTGCCAGCAGCCAATCGAGAAGCGGGGAAGCTTTCTTT. Encoded protein: CASSQSRSGEAFF.

The V gene is TRBV25-1, the J gene TRBJ2-5; 10 bases agree with TRBD2. Per the germline V gene, CDR1 is MGHDK and CDR2 is SYGVNS. CDR3 length: 16 amino acids. Trimming removed 6 bases from V and 4 bases from J; junction bases left unmatched: 11. CDR3 amino acids: CASSLGLAELSETQYF. The CDR3 bases are TGTGCCAGCAGCCTCGGACTAGCGGAACTCTCAGAGACCCAGTACTTC.

In regard to this clone: Relative to the germline gene, one junction end is altered; a read error may explain this. V gene TRBV7-7 combines with J gene TRBJ2-5; D gene unclear. CDR3 length: 13 amino acids. Looked up from germline, CDR1 is SSHAT and CDR2 is FNYEAQ (reference sequence). The CDR3 DNA sequence: TGTGCTAGCAGCTTAAGACTCCGAGAGGCCCAGTACTTC. Its protein product is CASSLRLREAQYF.

The rearrangement uses TRBV12-5 and TRBJ1-2; 9 nucleotides agree with TRBD1. The ends lost 4 bases at V and 6 bases at J; junction bases unmatched: 9. CDR1 is LGHNT, CDR2 FRNRAP, per germline. The CDR3 runs 15 residues. For the CDR3, the DNA is TGTGCTAGTGGTTCGGGACAGGGCCACCTCGATGGCTACACCTTC. The encoded protein is CASGSGQGHLDGYTF.

This clone was detected only a few times. The chain couples TRBV12-2 to TRBJ2-7; TRBD2, the D gene given by the table, was not confirmed from the DNA. TRBV12-2 is deemed a pseudogene. The CDR3 extends over 13 amino acids. The CDR3 DNA sequence: TGTGCAAGTCGCCCCTCGGGGGTTTACGAGCAGTACGTC. As protein: CASRPSGVYEQYV.

This clone was seen a few times. The genes are TRBV30 and TRBJ1-5; TRBD1 is a possible D gene (5 bases). Trimming took 2 bases from V and 0 from J, leaving 14 bases between them. CDR3 length equals 16 residues. The V gene's germline CDR1 is GTSNPN and CDR2 SVGIG (reference sequence). The CDR3 region has the DNA TGTGCCTGGAGTTTCCCGGGGGGGTATAGCAATCAGCCCCAGCATTTT. Protein: CAWSFPGGYSNQPQHF.

The rearrangement links TRBV5-1 to TRBJ2-3; TRBD1 aligns across 8 bases. Trimming removed 4 bases from V and 1 base from J; junction bases left unmatched: 23. The germline CDR1 and CDR2 sequences are SGHRS and YFSETQ. CDR3 size: 21 residues. As DNA, the CDR3 is TGCGCCAGCAGCCTGAATCCAATACGGAGACAGGGGATTAGGGGCACAGATACGCAGTATTTT. Its translation is CASSLNPIRRQGIRGTDTQYF.

This clone is a singleton in its sample. The rearrangement joins TRBV18 to TRBJ2-7; TRBD2 matches 11 bases. Germline-derived CDR1 and CDR2 are KGHSH and LQKENI. J lost 4 bases, V lost 4 bases, and 6 bases had no gene match. The CDR3 consists of 15 residues. The DNA for the CDR3 is TGTGCCAGCTCACGCGGGACTAGCGGAATATACGAGCAGTACGTC. Protein: CASSRGTSGIYEQYV.

The J gene is TRBJ1-5, the V gene TRBV2, with 9 bases matching TRBD1. Germline V gene data show CDR1 as SNHLY and CDR2 as FYNNEI. This CDR3 is 14 amino acids long. V dropped 7 bases and J dropped 3; count of bases not matched to a gene: 4. CDR3 coding DNA: TGTGCCAGCAATAAACAGGGGGCCAATCAGCCCCAGCATTTT. Translating gives CASNKQGANQPQHF.

The V call is TRBV5-8, the J call TRBJ2-5; D unresolved. V was cut by 0 bases and J by 3 bases, with 12 bases left in between. The CDR3 covers 15 residues. CDR1 SGHTS and CDR2 YDEGEE come from the germline V gene. DNA of the CDR3: TGTGCCAGCAGCTTGGCCCAGGCCCTTAAAGAGACCCAGTACTTC. Translation gives CASSLAQALKETQYF.

CDR3 bases: TGTGCCAGCAGTCCCCCGGGACTAGCGGCCTACGAGCAGTACTTC. Its protein product is CASSPPGLAAYEQYF. V usage is TRBV28 and J usage is TRBJ2-7, with 11 nucleotides matching TRBD2. The ends lost 5 bases at V and 2 bases at J; junction bases unmatched: 5. Germline V gene data show CDR1 as MDHEN and CDR2 as SYDVKM. This CDR3 has 15 residues. Looking up the rest from reference TRBV28 and TRBJ2-7 gives the full variable domain: DVKVTQSSRYLVKRTGEKVFLECVQDMDHENMFWYRQDPGLGLRLIYFSYDVKMKEKGDIPEGYSVSREKKERFSLILESASTNQTSMYLCASSPPGLAAYEQYFGPGTRLTVT.

This sequence joins TRBV27 and TRBJ2-1; D may be TRBD2 (6 bases). This CDR3 contains 16 residues. The V and J ends lost 4 bases and 6 bases respectively, with 19 bases between them. Per the germline V gene, CDR1 is MNHEY and CDR2 is SMNVEV (reference sequence). The CDR3 region has the DNA TGTGCCAGCAGTTGGAGGGAGCCCCGCCGGTCCAATGAGCAGTTCTTC. As protein: CASSWREPRRSNEQFF.

This clone was observed a single time. Within the sample, other DNA sequences also encode this same CDR3. CDR3: CASSPGTGAYEQYF. The CDR3, as DNA: TGTGCCAGTAGTCCGGGGACAGGGGCCTACGAGCAGTACTTC. The rearrangement uses TRBV19 and TRBJ2-7, with 10 bases identical to TRBD1. The germline CDR1 and CDR2 sequences are LNHDA and SQIVND (reference sequence). The V and J ends lost 5 bases and 2 bases, in that order; junction bases with no gene match: 3. The length of the CDR3 is 14 residues.

The chain uses TRBV6-4 and TRBJ2-5; perhaps TRBD2 as D (5 bases). The CDR3 has 15 residues. Germline values: CDR1 MRHNA, CDR2 SNTAGT. V lost 3 bases to trimming and J lost 4 bases, with 15 bases between them. In DNA, the CDR3 is TGTGCCAGCAGTGAGGAGCGGCCCCCGGGAGAGACCCAGTACTTC. It is translated as CASSEERPPGETQYF.

The chain recombines TRBV7-9 with TRBJ2-3; possible D gene TRBD2, 7 bases. V was clipped by 3 bases and J by 2 bases, with 21 bases between them. The CDR3 is made up of 18 amino acids. Per the germline V gene, CDR1 is SEHNR and CDR2 is FQNEAQ (reference sequence). CDR3 amino acids: CASSFRGAQDSFTDTQYF. CDR3 DNA: TGTGCCAGCAGCTTTCGGGGGGCGCAGGATTCGTTCACAGATACGCAGTATTTT.

This chain connects TRBV11-2 to TRBJ1-1; the match to TRBD1 covers 10 bases. This CDR3 comprises 14 residues. Germline CDR1 reads SGHAT; CDR2 reads FQNNGV. V lost 5 bases, J lost 5 bases, and 5 bases stayed unmatched. The CDR3 here is CASSVGQGRTEAFF. Here the CDR3 DNA reads TGTGCCAGCAGCGTGGGACAGGGGAGGACTGAAGCTTTCTTT.

The chain is built from TRBV2 and TRBJ1-5; D might be TRBD1 (5 bases). This CDR3 is 16 amino acids long. The V end lost 3 bases, the J end lost 5 bases, and 17 bases lay between the germline ends. Germline V CDR1 and CDR2: SNHLY, FYNNEI. CDR3 DNA sequence: TGTGCCAGCAGTGAGATGGGGCCAGGAAGCCATCAGCCCCAGCATTTT. Its translation is CASSEMGPGSHQPQHF.

This clone has a single count. This chain joins TRBV27 and TRBJ1-1, with 11 bases matching TRBD1. From germline, CDR1 is MNHEY and CDR2 SMNVEV (reference sequence). J was trimmed by 6 bases and V by 4 bases; bases with no gene match: 7. The CDR3 loop spans 15 amino acids. The CDR3 here is CASSWTGGVWAEAFF. As DNA, the CDR3 is TGTGCCAGCAGTTGGACAGGGGGCGTTTGGGCTGAAGCTTTCTTT.

CDR3 amino acids: CASERGEAFF. The CDR3 DNA follows: TGTGCCAGCGAACGGGGGGAAGCTTTCTTT. The V gene is TRBV7-9, the J gene TRBJ1-1, with D possibly TRBD1 on 5 matching bases. Germline CDR1 and CDR2: SEHNR and FQNEAQ (reference sequence). The germline V and J ends were trimmed by 8 bases and 8 bases, with 9 bases remaining between them. The CDR3 consists of 10 residues.

This clone has a handful of counts. J is TRBJ2-3 and V is TRBV29-1, with D tentatively TRBD2 (6 bases). Looked up from germline, CDR1 is SQVTM and CDR2 is ANQGSEA. The CDR3 extends over 13 amino acids. The V and J ends lost 8 bases and 5 bases respectively, with 17 bases between them. CDR3 sequence: CSPLVEGEDTQYF. CDR3 coding DNA: TGCAGCCCTCTGGTGGAGGGAGAAGATACGCAGTATTTT.